This T cell receptor beta chain came from a study of PD-L1 blockade in urothelial cancer (dated by TCRdb to 2016 to 2017). A note on the overall study: All patients started therapy around 2014 and received atezolizumab 1,200 mg intravenously every 3 weeks. Patients had an ECOG performance status of 0 or 1 and had received between 0 and 3 prior chemotherapy regimens. TCR sequencing covered pretreatment tumor samples and matched, serially collected peripheral blood taken before and after atezolizumab treatment. Somatic, immune and clinical correlates of response to PD-L1 blockade with atezolizumab in urothelial cancer were the focus of an exploratory multi-omic analysis. Whole exome sequencing and RNA sequencing of pretreatment tumors were performed alongside TCR sequencing in the same patients. About nine tenths of the roughly 29 patients were identified as males with urothelial cancer of bladder origin, and a prior smoking history was reported by 18 of 29 patients. Blood samples yielded a median of roughly 150,000 T cells and more than 80,000 unique TCRs, with median clonality about 0.08. Durable clinical benefit meant progression-free survival longer than 6 months, and TCR features were also tested against progression-free and overall survival. Pretreatment blood TCR-seq was available for under 35 patients, at least one posttreatment blood collection was obtained for approximately 25 patients, and tumor TCR-seq was available for approximately 25 patients. Blood samples were analyzed at 3 weeks after treatment start (second dose) and at 6 weeks after treatment start. Durable clinical benefit was achieved by nine patients and was not achieved by 20 patients. What the research found in general, with its limitations: A pretreatment peripheral blood TCR clonality below the median was linked to improved progression-free and overall survival. At 3 weeks after the start of treatment, tumor-associated TCR clones in peripheral blood had expanded more in patients with durable benefit (n ≈ 20, p = 0.022). Because of the small sample size (n = 29) and the many exploratory analyses performed, the results are intended to be regarded as hypothesis-generating.

The sample's time point label is to be understood as: peripheral blood 6 weeks after treatment start. The cohort comprised more than 25 patients with locally advanced or metastatic urothelial carcinoma treated at Memorial Sloan Kettering on a trial protocol. Peripheral blood mononuclear cells were collected pretreatment and during treatment, with between 1 and 8 total time points obtained per patient. The Qiagen DNeasy Blood extraction kit was used to purify genomic DNA from total PBMCs and from tumor samples. Collected pretreatment and during treatment, PBMCs were isolated and stored as previously described. From its cysteine to its phenylalanine, the CDR3 spans 14 amino acids. Here the CDR3 DNA is all that survives: 42 bases in frame from base 1. The germline V and J ends show losses of 3 bases and 4 bases respectively, and no gene match explains 0 bases of the junction. According to the germline V gene, CDR1 reads MRHNA and CDR2 reads SNTAGT.

To estimate absolute template abundance from read counts, synthetic TCR analog templates were spiked into each PCR. The immunoSEQ assay was used to amplify TCRbeta CDR3 regions from genomic DNA with bias-controlled V and J gene primers. Sequencing of rearranged TCRbeta segments was performed at approximately 20X coverage. From the authors' description of their analysis: Sequencing errors were corrected by clustering, and CDR3s were annotated against IMGT so that V, D and J genes could be assigned. Out-of-frame and stop-codon sequences were excluded, and only productive TCRbeta rearrangements were used in downstream analyses. Clonality was computed as one minus Shannon entropy normalized by the log of the number of unique productive sequences. Clones differing between time points or between blood and tumor were identified by Fisher's exact test with Benjamini-Hochberg correction at adjusted p below 0.01. TCRdb obtained this table from immuneACCESS and retained in-frame rearrangements with V and J assigned. These tables miss some clones; where compared with another copy, unresolved V genes account for less than half of the shortfall, and the remainder is unexplained. V and J calls and clone size are as listed in that table; D and trimming were resolved from the DNA. For this sample the table gives around 48,000 clones, of which about 86% were detected only once. The biggest ten clones account for 10% of the sample.

About this clone: No antigen is known for it. No per-base quality is available; no much larger clone lies one base away.

The receptor was isolated from a man in his sixties with urothelial cancer. Sequencing used PBMCs, obtained around atezolizumab (anti-PD-L1) treatment. The sequence joins TRBV6-4 to TRBJ2-3; 11 bases in the junction line up with TRBD2. The DNA sequence is TGTGCCAGCAGTGAGGGACTAGCGGCAGATACGCAGTATTTT. This encodes CASSEGLAADTQYF.